The TCR beta chain described here comes from a study of T cell repertoires in cytomegalovirus infection. Across the whole study: Indications came from public TCR beta signatures; they pointed to CMV infection and to a matching HLA type. Study-level findings and limits: Across the ex vivo response, the dominant clonotypes were HLA-C-restricted CMV-specific TCR beta clonotypes. The cumulative frequency of public TCR beta families distinguished individuals who carried CMV together with the relevant HLA.

TCRdb re-analysed the reads in MiXCR, keeping a single row per CDR3 protein. The sample contains roughly 230,000 distinct CDR3 sequences, about 7% of which appear only once. The sample holds many counts of this clonotype. Antigen specificity is unknown. This CDR3 region has 15 residues. Deletions cut 8 bases from V and 1 base from J, with 16 bases between. Germline CDR1 and CDR2: SGHTA and FQGNSA. This chain links TRBV7-2 with TRBJ2-3; D gene ambiguous. The specimen sequenced was PBMCs. The TCR was taken from a human donor in good health (CMV status not recorded). Some clones in this sample may be carry-over from other donors' samples. CDR3 residues: CASYGHPPGTDTQYF. CDR3 in DNA: TGTGCCAGCTACGGGCACCCTCCGGGCACAGATACGCAGTATTTT.